The 5 T cell receptor beta chains below were found in one sample sequenced in a study of blood T cell repertoires in COVID-19. Method: immunoSEQ multiplex PCR; TCRdb's copy keeps in-frame clones and lacks some. The data contain 200,000 to 300,000 clones, about 90% of them singletons. Material for sequencing was PBMCs or T cells enriched from blood (not recorded which). These receptors were obtained from a woman between 40 and 55 years old who had been exposed to COVID-19.

V gene TRBV25-1 combines with J gene TRBJ1-6, with 9 bases identical to TRBD1. J gave up 7 bases and V 3 bases, and 4 bases lay outside the gene matches. CDR3 length equals 15 residues. Germline CDR1 is MGHDK and CDR2 is SYGVNS. This chain's CDR3 is CASSDHTGGNSPLHF. For the CDR3, the DNA is TGTGCCAGCAGTGACCATACAGGGGGCAATTCACCCCTCCACTTT. Filled out from reference TRBV25-1 and TRBJ1-6, the complete variable domain reads EADIYQTPRYLVIGTGKKITLECSQTMGHDKMYWYQQDPGMELHLIHYSYGVNSTEKGDLSSESTVSRIRTEHFPLTLESARPSHTSQYLCASSDHTGGNSPLHFGNGTRLTVT.

The genes are TRBV2 and TRBJ1-5; possible D gene TRBD1, 6 bases. The V gene's germline CDR1 is SNHLY and CDR2 FYNNEI. CDR3 length equals 16 residues. V lost 4 bases, J lost 1 base, and 14 bases lay in between. CDR3 sequence reads: CASSGYRDESNQPQHF. The CDR3 DNA follows: TGTGCCAGCAGTGGATACAGGGACGAGAGCAATCAGCCCCAGCATTTT. The full variable domain, rest sourced from reference TRBV2 and TRBJ1-5, is EPEVTQTPSHQVTQMGQEVILRCVPISNHLYFYWYRQILGQKVEFLVSFYNNEISEKSEIFDDQFSVERPDGSNFTLKIRSTKLEDSAMYFCASSGYRDESNQPQHFGDGTRLSIL.

This clone has more than one count but fewer than ten. V gene TRBV5-1 combines with J gene TRBJ1-2; 7 positions agree with TRBD1. Germline V CDR1 and CDR2: SGHRS, YFSETQ. The CDR3 contains 15 residues. V was pared by 0 bases and J by 5 bases, with 7 bases of the junction left unmatched. The CDR3 loop is CASSLGQGFYYGYTF. CDR3 DNA: TGCGCCAGCAGCTTGGGACAGGGTTTTTATTATGGCTACACCTTC. Full variable domain (outside the CDR3, taken from reference TRBV5-1 and TRBJ1-2): KAGVTQTPRYLIKTRGQQVTLSCSPISGHRSVSWYQQTPGQGLQFLFEYFSETQRNKGNFPGRFSGRQFSNSRSEMNVSTLELGDSALYLCASSLGQGFYYGYTFGSGTRLTVV.

This clone was found once. At one of its ends the junction is not consistent with the germline gene, which may arise from a read error. This sequence joins TRBV5-1 and TRBJ2-1, with 10 bases identical to TRBD2. Germline V gene data show CDR1 as SGHRS and CDR2 as YFSETQ. The length of the CDR3 is 14 residues. Written as DNA, the CDR3 is TGTGCCAGCAGCTCGGATAGCGGGAGGAATGAGCAGTTCTTC. It codes for CASSSDSGRNEQFF.

The chain links TRBV30 to TRBJ1-6, with D maybe TRBD1 (5 bases). V lost 2 bases and J 0 bases, leaving 23 bases between the germline ends. The germline V gene has CDR1 GTSNPN and CDR2 SVGIG (reference sequence). The CDR3 length is 20 residues. The CDR3 sequence is CAWSSGAGILGSSYNSPLHF. Written as DNA, the CDR3 is TGTGCCTGGAGTTCTGGGGCAGGGATCCTTGGTAGCTCCTATAATTCACCCCTCCACTTT.